This TCR beta chain was identified during a study of T cell responses to AZD1222 COVID-19 vaccine. Sequencing used immunoSEQ multiplex PCR; TCRdb keeps in-frame clones, though not all of them. This sample has about 79,000 clones, with more than 70% found just once. Per germline, CDR1 SNHLY and CDR2 FYNNEI. CDR3 length: 15 residues. V was pared by 7 bases and J by 4 bases, with 8 bases of the junction left unmatched. As for this clone: The antigen is not known.

Whole-study results and caveats: Nearly half of spike-specific TCRs reportedly target variant regions that are unmutated in the B.1.351 and B.1.1.7 variants.

The chain uses TRBV2 and TRBJ2-7; 12 bases are a match to TRBD1. The sequences come from peripheral blood, collected on day 0 of AZD1222 vaccination. The clonotype was recovered from an adult in good health. CDR3 residues: CASTVGQGAKYEQYF. The CDR3 DNA is TGTGCCAGCACCGTGGGACAGGGGGCGAAGTACGAGCAGTACTTC.